This TCR beta chain was recovered during a study of T cell changes during pregnancy in multiple sclerosis. This clone was recorded only once. Generated by immunoSEQ multiplex PCR, the TCRdb table keeps only in-frame clones and is missing some. The data contain roughly 36,000 clones, approximately 91% of them singletons. Germline V gives CDR1 MNHEY, CDR2 SVGAGI. This CDR3 is 15 amino acids long. The J segment lost 0 bases and the V segment lost 6 bases, leaving 6 bases of the junction unmatched. The chain employs TRBV6-5 and TRBJ2-3; 7 bases are a match to TRBD2. The sequence derives from a female donor in good health, enrolled as a control in a pregnancy study. Here the sequenced sample was peripheral blood, taken in the second trimester of pregnancy. The CDR3: CASSYSGPSTDTQYF. The CDR3 DNA reads as TGTGCCAGCAGCTATAGCGGGCCTAGCACAGATACGCAGTATTTT.